This entry lists 5 T cell receptor beta chains sequenced from one sample in a study of T cells after somatic rescue of genetic block. Clones were read by immunoSEQ multiplex PCR, and TCRdb kept only the in-frame ones, dropping some. The profile shows approximately 88,000 clones, approximately 90% of them singletons. Sequencing was performed on peripheral blood mononuclear cells (PBMCs). Receptors originate from a woman between 18 and 29 years old.

This clone was counted between two and nine times. This chain joins TRBV19 and TRBJ1-2; 10 positions agree with TRBD1. This CDR3 spans 15 amino acids. V was pared by 7 bases and J by 8 bases, with 13 bases of the junction left unmatched. Germline CDR1 LNHDA, CDR2 SQIVND (reference sequence). The CDR3 is CASTHLGGQGGGYTF. The CDR3 DNA reads TGTGCCAGTACCCACCTCGGAGGACAGGGGGGAGGCTACACCTTC.

This chain joins TRBV28 and TRBJ1-5; tentative D call: TRBD1 (6 bases). The CDR3 length is 14 residues. Trimming shortened V by 5 bases and J by 6 bases, and 14 bases separated the two germline ends. Germline V gives CDR1 MDHEN, CDR2 SYDVKM. The CDR3 sequence: CASSTTGRPQPQHF. CDR3 sequence (DNA): TGTGCCAGCAGTACCACAGGGAGGCCTCAGCCCCAGCATTTT.

This clone has just one count. The rearrangement links TRBV11-1 to TRBJ2-2; possible D gene TRBD1, 6 bases. With 4 bases removed from V and 0 bases from J, the gap between germline ends came to 6 bases. The CDR3 totals 14 residues. CDR1 and CDR2 (germline): SGHAT, FQDESV (reference sequence). CDR3 loop: CASSWTANTGELFF. CDR3 in DNA: TGTGCCAGCAGCTGGACAGCGAACACCGGGGAGCTGTTTTTT.

The genes are TRBV14 and TRBJ1-1; perhaps TRBD1 as D (5 bases). Germline CDR1 is SGHDN and CDR2 is FVKESK. The CDR3 consists of 15 residues. V was pared by 2 bases and J by 1 base, with 11 bases between. The chain's CDR3 is CASSQTGQPNTEAFF. The CDR3 DNA reads TGTGCCAGCAGCCAAACGGGGCAGCCGAACACTGAAGCTTTCTTT.

The chain joins TRBV4-3 to TRBJ2-1, with D uncertain. The CDR3 extends over 16 amino acids. V lost 1 base to trimming and J lost 4 bases, with 14 bases between them. In germline, CDR1 is LGHNA, CDR2 YSLEER. The CDR3 nucleotides read TGCGCCAGCAGCCAAGGGGGTGTAACCCGATACAATGAGCAGTTCTTC. Its translation: CASSQGGVTRYNEQFF.